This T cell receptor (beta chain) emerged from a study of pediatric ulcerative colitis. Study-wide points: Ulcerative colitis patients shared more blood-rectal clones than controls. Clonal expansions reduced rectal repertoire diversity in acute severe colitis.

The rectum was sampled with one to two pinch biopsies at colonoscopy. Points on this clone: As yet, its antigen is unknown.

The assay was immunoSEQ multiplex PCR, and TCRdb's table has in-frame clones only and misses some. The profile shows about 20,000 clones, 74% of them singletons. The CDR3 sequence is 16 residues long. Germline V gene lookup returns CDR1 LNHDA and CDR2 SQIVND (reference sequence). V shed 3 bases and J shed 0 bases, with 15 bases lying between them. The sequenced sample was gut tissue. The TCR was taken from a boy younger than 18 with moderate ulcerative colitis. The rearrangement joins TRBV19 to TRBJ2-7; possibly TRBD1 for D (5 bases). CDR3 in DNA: TGTGCCAGTAGTATCCTCTTGACAGAGAGCTCCTACGAGCAGTACTTC. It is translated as CASSILLTESSYEQYF. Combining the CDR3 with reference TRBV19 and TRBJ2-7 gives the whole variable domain DGGITQSPKYLFRKEGQNVTLSCEQNLNHDAMYWYRQDPGQGLRLIYYSQIVNDFQKGDIAEGYSVSREKKESFPLTVTSAQKNPTAFYLCASSILLTESSYEQYFGPGTRLTVT.